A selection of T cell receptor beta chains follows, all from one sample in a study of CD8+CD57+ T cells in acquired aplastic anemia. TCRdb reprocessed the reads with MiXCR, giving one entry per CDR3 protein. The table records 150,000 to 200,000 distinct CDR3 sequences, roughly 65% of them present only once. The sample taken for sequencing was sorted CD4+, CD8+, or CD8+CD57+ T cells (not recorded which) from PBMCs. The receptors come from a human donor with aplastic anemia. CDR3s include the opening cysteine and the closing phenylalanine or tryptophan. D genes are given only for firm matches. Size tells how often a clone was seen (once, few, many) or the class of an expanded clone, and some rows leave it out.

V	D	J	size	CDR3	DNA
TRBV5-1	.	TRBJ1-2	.	CASSDKTHYGYTF	TGCGCCAGCAGTGACAAGACCCACTATGGCTACACCTTC
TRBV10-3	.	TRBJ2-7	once	CAISEAGGRAVSYEQYF	TGTGCCATCAGTGAGGCCGGGGGCAGGGCGGTCTCCTACGAGCAGTACTTC
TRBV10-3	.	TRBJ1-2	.	CAIRIYGTHNSNYGYTF	TGTGCCATCAGGATCTACGGGACACATAATAGCAACTATGGCTACACCTTC
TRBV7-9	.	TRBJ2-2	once	CASSDPFRGEDTGELFF	TGTGCCAGCAGCGACCCGTTCAGGGGTGAGGACACCGGGGAGCTGTTTTTT
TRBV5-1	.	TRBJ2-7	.	CASRLQGDTGEQYF	TGCGCCAGCCGGCTCCAGGGAGACACCGGGGAGCAGTACTTC
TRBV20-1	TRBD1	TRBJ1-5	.	CSAPLGTGTTYSNQPQHF	TGCAGTGCCCCACTGGGGACAGGGACAACTTATAGCAATCAGCCCCAGCATTTT
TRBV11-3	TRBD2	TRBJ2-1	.	CASSLGAGGNEQFF	TGTGCCAGCAGCTTAGGAGCGGGAGGTAATGAGCAGTTCTTC
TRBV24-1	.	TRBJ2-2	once	CATSDPRGSRNTGELFF	TGTGCCACCAGTGATCCCCGCGGATCCCGAAACACCGGGGAGCTGTTTTTT
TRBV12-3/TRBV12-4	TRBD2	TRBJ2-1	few	CASTRGLAGYNEQFF	TGTGCCAGCACCCGGGGACTAGCAGGTTACAATGAGCAGTTCTTC
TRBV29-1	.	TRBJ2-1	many	CSVEERYEQFF	TGCAGCGTTGAAGAGAGATATGAGCAGTTCTTC
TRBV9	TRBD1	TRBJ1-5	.	CASSVRGQEQPQHF	TGTGCCAGCAGCGTACGGGGACAGGAACAGCCCCAGCATTTT
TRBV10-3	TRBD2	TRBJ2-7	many	CAISDSGAIEQYF	TGTGCCATCAGCGACAGCGGGGCGATCGAGCAGTACTTC
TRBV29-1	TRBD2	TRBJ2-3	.	CSGRLAAVGDTQYF	TGCAGCGGTCGACTAGCGGCCGTGGGAGATACGCAGTATTTT
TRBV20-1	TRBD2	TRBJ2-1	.	CSANQGTSGRGYEQFF	TGCAGTGCTAACCAGGGGACTAGCGGGAGGGGATATGAGCAGTTCTTC
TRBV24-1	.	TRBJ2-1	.	CATSEPTGDEQFF	TGTGCCACCAGTGAGCCCACAGGCGATGAGCAGTTCTTC
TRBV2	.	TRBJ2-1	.	CARNGDNEQFF	TGTGCCAGAAACGGAGACAATGAGCAGTTCTTC
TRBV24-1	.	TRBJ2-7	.	CATADRPYEQYF	TGTGCCACTGCTGACAGACCCTACGAGCAGTACTTC
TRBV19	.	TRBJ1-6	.	CASSSRGGISYNSPLHF	TGTGCCAGTAGTTCCCGAGGGGGGATCAGTTATAATTCACCCCTCCACTTT
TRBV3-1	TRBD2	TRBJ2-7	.	CASSQLAGGPGEQYF	TGTGCCAGCAGCCAACTAGCGGGAGGGCCGGGGGAGCAGTACTTC
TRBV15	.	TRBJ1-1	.	CATSKPDRGREAFF	TGTGCCACCAGCAAGCCAGACAGAGGAAGAGAAGCTTTCTTT
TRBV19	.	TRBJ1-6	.	CASRKTGLSPLHF	TGTGCCAGTAGAAAAACAGGGCTTTCACCCCTCCACTTT
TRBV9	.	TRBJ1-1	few	CASSSAGTEAFF	TGTGCCAGCAGCTCAGCAGGGACGGAAGCTTTCTTT
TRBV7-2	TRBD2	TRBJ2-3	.	CASSWRTSGGWDSTDTQYF	TGCGCCAGCAGCTGGCGGACTAGCGGTGGGTGGGATAGCACAGATACGCAGTATTTT
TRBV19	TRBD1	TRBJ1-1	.	CASNGGQAGEAFF	TGTGCCAGTAATGGGGGACAGGCCGGTGAAGCTTTCTTT
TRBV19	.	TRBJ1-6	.	CASSIVQGGVVRRSPLHF	TGTGCCAGTAGTATCGTCCAGGGAGGTGTCGTACGGCGTTCACCCCTCCACTTT
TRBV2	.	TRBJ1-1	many	CASSEAGGQIEAFF	TGTGCCAGCAGTGAAGCGGGCGGACAGATTGAAGCTTTCTTT
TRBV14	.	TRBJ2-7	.	CASSQMISGYEQYF	TGTGCCAGCAGCCAAATGATTAGCGGATACGAGCAGTACTTC
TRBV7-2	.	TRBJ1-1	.	CASSRLELNTEAFF	TGTGCCAGCAGCCGTTTGGAGTTGAACACTGAAGCTTTCTTT
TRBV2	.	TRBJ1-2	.	CASSERYTGDLANYGYTF	TGTGCCAGCAGTGAAAGGTACACCGGGGACTTAGCTAACTATGGCTACACCTTC
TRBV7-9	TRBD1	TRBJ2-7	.	CASRGQGASYEQYF	TGTGCCAGCAGGGGACAGGGTGCCTCCTACGAGCAGTACTTC
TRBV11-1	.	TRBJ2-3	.	CASSQQSQSTDTQYF	TGTGCCAGCAGCCAACAGAGCCAAAGCACAGATACGCAGTATTTT
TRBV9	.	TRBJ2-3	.	CASSVRTIGLTTDTQYF	TGTGCCAGCAGCGTCCGGACCATTGGACTAACCACAGATACGCAGTATTTT
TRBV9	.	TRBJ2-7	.	CASGVAPNYEQYF	TGTGCCAGCGGCGTAGCCCCAAATTACGAGCAGTACTTC
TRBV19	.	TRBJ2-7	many	CASSIVTSGDPYEQYF	TGTGCCAGTAGTATAGTAACGTCGGGGGACCCCTACGAGCAGTACTTC
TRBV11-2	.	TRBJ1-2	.	CASTVTGAYGYTF	TGTGCCAGCACCGTGACAGGAGCCTATGGCTACACCTTC